This TCR beta chain was identified during a study of blood T cell repertoires in COVID-19. Study-level background: PBMCs, B-cell-depleted T cells, or T cells were the source of the cDNA or gDNA that made up the material.

Cohorts were based on clinical histories the participants reported. Donors in Cohort 3 who had recovered were those with two negative PCRs, healthcare professional clearance, or resolution of their symptoms. Germline V CDR1 and CDR2: SGHRS, YFSETQ. With 0 bases clipped from V and 4 bases from J, the junction kept 5 bases outside the gene matches. The CDR3 loop spans 16 amino acids. Original handling: Amplification of reference gene primers was used by the study to estimate nucleated cell counts. Using immunoSEQ multiplex PCR, the repertoire was profiled, and TCRdb retains in-frame clones only, with some absent. The DNA was the basis for D and trimming; V, J and clone size are from that table. The sample consists of more than 110,000 clones, around 82% of them appearing once.

The chain employs TRBV5-1 and TRBJ2-1; 9 bases line up with TRBD1. This TCR was sampled from a woman in her 50s who had recovered from COVID-19. The sequencing sample was made of PBMCs or T cells enriched from blood (not recorded which). The CDR3 DNA sequence: TGCGCCAGCAGCTTGGGCGGGACAGGGTCTTACAATGAGCAGTTCTTC. This encodes CASSLGGTGSYNEQFF.